This TCR beta chain is drawn from a study of vaccination and CD4 T cells after COVID-19. Study details: Nasal swab PCR had shown SARS-CoV-2 positivity in the convalescent patients (roughly 9 mild cases, one severe case). Samples were taken after vaccination, a median of around 76 days after dose two, with a range of 14 to 241. Study findings and constraints: Convalescent patients' clones that were vaccine-specific were spike mono-reactive in 304 of 307 cases. In convalescent patients, a median about 88% of post-vaccine SARS-CoV-2-reactive clones appeared only after vaccination.

A note on this clonotype: Its antigen is still unknown.

Treatment meaning: roughly 11-day PBMC culture with coronavirus spike peptide pools or control peptides (ViraFEST assay). Sequencing of DNA taken from cultured CD4+ T cells relied on the Oncomine TCR Beta short-read assay. TCRdb analysed the PCR reads with MiXCR anew, one entry per CDR3 protein. The sample yields around 9,600 distinct CDR3 sequences, around 49% seen once. CDR3 size: 14 residues. Trimming at V came to 4 bases and at J to 5 bases, leaving 6 bases not matched to a gene. CDR1 SNHLY and CDR2 FYNNEI come from the germline V gene. The sequenced material came from CD4+ T cells from blood, cultured in vitro. The gene calls are TRBV2 and TRBJ1-1, with 8 bases fitting TRBD1. This TCR was sampled from a human donor who had recovered from COVID-19. Here the CDR3 DNA reads TGTGCCAGCAGTGTTCGACAGGGGAGAACTGAAGCTTTCTTT. This encodes CASSVRQGRTEAFF.